The entry below gives a single T cell receptor (beta chain) sequence along with its context. The antigen remains unidentified. These data belong to a study of graft-versus-host responses after intestinal transplantation. Profiled with immunoSEQ multiplex PCR; TCRdb holds only in-frame clones, not every one. The sample holds about 50,000 clones, about 90% seen once. J lost 7 bases, V lost 5 bases, and 6 bases had no gene match. CDR1 and CDR2 (germline): SGHTA, FQGTGA. There are 16 residues in the CDR3. The specimen comprised unstimulated CD4+ T cells sorted from spleen or lymph node cells, sampled before transplant. The clonotype comes from a human donor who was the organ donor for an intestinal transplant. The gene calls are TRBV7-3 and TRBJ2-2; 14 bases align to TRBD2. DNA for the CDR3: TGTGCCAGCAGCCCCAGACTAGCGGGAGGGGTCGGGGAGCTGTTTTTT. Translation: CASSPRLAGGVGELFF.